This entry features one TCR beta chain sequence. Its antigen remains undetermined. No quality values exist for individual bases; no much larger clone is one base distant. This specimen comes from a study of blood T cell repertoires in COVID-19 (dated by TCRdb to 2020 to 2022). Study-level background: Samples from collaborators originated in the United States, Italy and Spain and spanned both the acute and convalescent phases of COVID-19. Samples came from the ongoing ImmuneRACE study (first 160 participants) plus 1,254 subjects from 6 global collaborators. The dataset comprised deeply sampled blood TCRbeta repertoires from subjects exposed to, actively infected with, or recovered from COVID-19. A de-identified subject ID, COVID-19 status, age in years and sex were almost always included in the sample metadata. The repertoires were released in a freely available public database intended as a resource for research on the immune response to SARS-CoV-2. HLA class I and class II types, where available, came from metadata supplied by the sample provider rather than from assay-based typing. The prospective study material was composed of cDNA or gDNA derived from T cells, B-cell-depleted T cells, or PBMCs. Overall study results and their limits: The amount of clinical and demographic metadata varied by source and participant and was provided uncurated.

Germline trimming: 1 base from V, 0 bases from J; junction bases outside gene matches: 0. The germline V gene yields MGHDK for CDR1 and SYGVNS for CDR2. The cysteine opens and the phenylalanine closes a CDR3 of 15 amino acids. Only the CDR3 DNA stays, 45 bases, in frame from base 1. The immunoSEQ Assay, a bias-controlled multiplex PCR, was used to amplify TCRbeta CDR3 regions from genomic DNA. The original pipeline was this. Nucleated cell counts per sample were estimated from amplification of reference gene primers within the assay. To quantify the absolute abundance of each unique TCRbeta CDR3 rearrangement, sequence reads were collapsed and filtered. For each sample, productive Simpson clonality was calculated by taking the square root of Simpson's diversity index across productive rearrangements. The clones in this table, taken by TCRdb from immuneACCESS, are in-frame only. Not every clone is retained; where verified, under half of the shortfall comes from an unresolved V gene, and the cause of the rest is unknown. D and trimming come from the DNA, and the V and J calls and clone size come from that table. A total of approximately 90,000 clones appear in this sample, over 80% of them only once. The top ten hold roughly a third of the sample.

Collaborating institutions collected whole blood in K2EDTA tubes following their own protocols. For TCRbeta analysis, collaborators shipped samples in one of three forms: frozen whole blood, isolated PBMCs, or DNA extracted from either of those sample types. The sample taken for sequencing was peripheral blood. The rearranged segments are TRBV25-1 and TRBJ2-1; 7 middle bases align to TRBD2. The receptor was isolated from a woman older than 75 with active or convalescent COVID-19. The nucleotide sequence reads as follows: TGTGCCAGCAGTGAATGGGGGGGCTCCTACAATGAGCAGTTCTTC. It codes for CASSEWGGSYNEQFF.